The 24 T cell receptor beta chains reported below all come from one sample, sequenced in a study of control samples from healthy donors and cancer patients. Generated by immunoSEQ multiplex PCR, the TCRdb table keeps only in-frame clones and is missing some. The repertoire holds approximately 100,000 clones, with around 80% as singletons. Sequencing was done on a sample of blood. The receptor source for this set is a man between 60 and 70 years old in good health.

This chain uses TRBV19 with TRBJ2-7, with 9 bases that match TRBD1. V lost 3 bases, J lost 5 bases, and 8 bases stayed unmatched. The CDR3 is 15 residues long. Germline loops: CDR1 LNHDA, CDR2 SQIVND (reference sequence). The CDR3 bases are TGTGCCAGTAGTATTCGGTTAGACAGGGGGAACGAGCAGTACTTC. Protein sequence: CASSIRLDRGNEQYF.

V is TRBV5-4 and J is TRBJ2-4, with D tentatively TRBD1 (5 bases). Germline-derived CDR1 and CDR2 are SGHNT and YYREEE (reference sequence). Trimming removed 0 bases from V and 3 bases from J, with 10 bases in between. This CDR3 is 15 amino acids long. In DNA, the CDR3 is TGTGCCAGCAGCTTGGCAGGGATGGGCAAAAACATTCAGTACTTC. This gives the protein CASSLAGMGKNIQYF.

The V and J genes are TRBV13 and TRBJ2-3; D gene unclear. Germline assignment: CDR1 PRHDT and CDR2 FYEKMQ (reference sequence). The CDR3 consists of 15 residues. Deletions cut 1 base from V and 3 bases from J, with 11 bases between. The DNA for the CDR3 is TGTGCCAGCAGCTTAGAGGGATCGTGGACAGATACGCAGTATTTT. Protein: CASSLEGSWTDTQYF.

This clone showed up just a few times. In DNA form, the CDR3 reads TGTGCCAGCAGCCCAGGGAGTGCGGGGGACAATGAGCAGTTCTTC. This codes for CASSPGSAGDNEQFF. The gene calls are TRBV7-3 and TRBJ2-1; 7 bases match TRBD2. V trimming: 5 bases; J trimming: 5 bases; junction bases outside the gene matches: 9. The CDR3 has 15 residues. Germline V lookup: CDR1 SGHTA, CDR2 FQGTGA.

The chain has TRBV28 and TRBJ2-3, with a possible D match to TRBD1 (5 bases). V dropped 8 bases and J dropped 2 bases, with 17 bases sitting between them. Germline V gives CDR1 MDHEN, CDR2 SYDVKM. The CDR3 length is 15 residues. The CDR3 DNA follows: TGTGCCAGCTCGCCTGGGCAGGGCCCCACAGATACGCAGTATTTT. This translates into CASSPGQGPTDTQYF.

The genes are TRBV6-5 and TRBJ2-7; D is perhaps TRBD2 (6 bases). CDR1 is MNHEY, CDR2 SVGAGI, per germline. V was clipped by 10 bases and J by 5 bases, with 12 bases between them. This CDR3 has 11 amino acids. The CDR3 DNA is TGTGCCAACGGACGCGGGAACGAGCAGTACTTC. Its translation: CANGRGNEQYF.

This clone was detected a few times. This sequence joins TRBV7-9 and TRBJ1-5; 7 nucleotides match TRBD1. From germline, CDR1 is SEHNR and CDR2 FQNEAQ (reference sequence). The CDR3 is 14 residues long. Trimming at V came to 6 bases and at J to 1 base, leaving 3 bases not matched to a gene. The CDR3: CASSSTGSNQPQHF. The CDR3 nucleotides are TGTGCCAGCAGTTCGACAGGGAGCAATCAGCCCCAGCATTTT. Full variable domain (outside the CDR3, taken from reference TRBV7-9 and TRBJ1-5): DTGVSQNPRHKITKRGQNVTFRCDPISEHNRLYWYRQTLGQGPEFLTYFQNEAQLEKSRLLSDRFSAERPKGSFSTLEIQRTEQGDSAMYLCASSSTGSNQPQHFGDGTRLSIL.

This sequence joins TRBV18 and TRBJ1-2; D is possibly TRBD1 (5 bases). V lost 2 bases to trimming and J lost 7 bases, with 20 bases between them. CDR1 is KGHSH, CDR2 LQKENI, per germline. CDR3 length: 16 amino acids. This chain's CDR3 is CASSPDFASTGLGYTF. CDR3 bases: TGTGCCAGCTCACCAGATTTCGCTTCAACAGGTCTTGGCTACACCTTC.

Written as DNA, the CDR3 is TGCGCCAGCAGCCAGGCGGGGTCTCCCTACAATGAGCAGTTCTTC. Translation: CASSQAGSPYNEQFF. The J gene is TRBJ2-1, the V gene TRBV4-1; perhaps TRBD2 as D (6 bases). V dropped 3 bases and J dropped 2 bases, with 11 bases sitting between them. The CDR3 runs 15 residues. From germline, CDR1 is MGHRA and CDR2 YSYEKL.

The rearrangement joins TRBV7-2 to TRBJ2-1, with D possibly matching TRBD2 (5 bases). V lost 4 bases and J lost 2, with 6 bases in between. CDR3 size: 13 residues. Germline assignment: CDR1 SGHTA and CDR2 FQGNSA. CDR3 DNA: TGTGCCAGCAGCTCGGGAACCTACAATGAGCAGTTCTTC. It codes for CASSSGTYNEQFF.

The chain is built from TRBV10-3 and TRBJ1-2; D remains unclear. CDR1 is ENHRY and CDR2 is SYGVKD in the germline V gene. Trimming shortened V by 8 bases and J by 0 bases, and 13 bases separated the two germline ends. The CDR3 has 14 amino acids. The CDR3 DNA sequence: TGTGCCATCGCGGGGTCCTTAGCTAACTATGGCTACACCTTC. Translation gives CAIAGSLANYGYTF.

V usage is TRBV19 and J usage is TRBJ2-2, with 9 bases aligning to TRBD1. This CDR3 has 15 amino acids. Looked up from germline, CDR1 is LNHDA and CDR2 is SQIVND (reference sequence). V lost 2 bases and J lost 5; bases outside the gene matches: 3. The CDR3 spells CASSIKDRGTGELFF. As DNA, the CDR3 is TGTGCCAGTAGTATAAAGGACAGGGGTACCGGGGAGCTGTTTTTT.

The gene calls are TRBV6-4 and TRBJ2-6, with 12 bases aligning to TRBD2. The CDR3 has 17 amino acids. Germline-derived CDR1 and CDR2 are MRHNA and SNTAGT. V shed 6 bases, J shed 0 bases, and the junction held 3 bases outside the gene matches. CDR3 in amino acids: CASSSSGGGSGANVLTF. In nucleotides, the CDR3 is TGTGCCAGCAGCTCTAGCGGGGGGGGCTCTGGGGCCAACGTCCTGACTTTC.

V is TRBV19 and J is TRBJ2-1; a possible D gene is TRBD2 (6 bases). Germline V gives CDR1 LNHDA, CDR2 SQIVND (reference sequence). The CDR3 runs 14 residues. Trimming cost V 2 bases and J 7 bases, with 12 bases left between them. For the CDR3, the DNA is TGTGCCAGTAGTATAATATTCGGGGGAAATGAGCAGTTCTTC. Translation gives CASSIIFGGNEQFF.

This chain joins TRBV5-5 and TRBJ1-2; D unclear. V lost 0 bases, J lost 4 bases, and 7 bases lay in between. The CDR3 runs to 13 residues. Germline V gene sequence: CDR1 SGHKS, CDR2 YYEKEE (reference sequence). The CDR3 sequence: CASSLDRGYGYTF. As DNA, the CDR3 is TGTGCCAGCAGCTTGGACAGAGGCTATGGCTACACCTTC.

The chain joins TRBV9 to TRBJ2-1, with a tentative D call TRBD1 (6 bases). CDR3 size: 15 residues. The V end lost 0 bases, the J end lost 5 bases, and 12 bases lay between the germline ends. CDR1 is SGDLS and CDR2 is YYNGEE in the germline V gene. The CDR3 DNA follows: TGTGCCAGCAGCGTAGGAGCAGGGACAAACAATGAGCAGTTCTTC. Amino acids: CASSVGAGTNNEQFF.

This rearrangement joins TRBV30 to TRBJ1-4; D call uncertain. The CDR3 spans 13 residues. From germline, CDR1 is GTSNPN and CDR2 SVGIG (reference sequence). V was trimmed by 5 bases and J by 8 bases, leaving 15 bases between them. CDR3 sequence reads: CAWHGQSGEKLFF. The CDR3 DNA follows: TGTGCCTGGCACGGGCAGAGCGGAGAAAAACTGTTTTTT.

CDR3: CASSHDRKHSNQPQHF. The CDR3 nucleotides are TGTGCCAGCAGTCATGACAGGAAACATAGCAATCAGCCCCAGCATTTT. The genes are TRBV28 and TRBJ1-5; maybe TRBD1 (6 bases). Deletions cut 5 bases from V and 0 bases from J, with 14 bases between. Germline V gene data show CDR1 as MDHEN and CDR2 as SYDVKM. The CDR3 loop spans 16 amino acids. The variable domain in full, completed from reference TRBV28 and TRBJ1-5, reads DVKVTQSSRYLVKRTGEKVFLECVQDMDHENMFWYRQDPGLGLRLIYFSYDVKMKEKGDIPEGYSVSREKKERFSLILESASTNQTSMYLCASSHDRKHSNQPQHFGDGTRLSIL.

The rearrangement joins TRBV5-4 to TRBJ2-3, with D possibly being TRBD2 (5 bases). Germline-derived CDR1 and CDR2 are SGHNT and YYREEE (reference sequence). This CDR3 region has 15 residues. Trimming took off 1 base at V and 2 bases at J, with 11 bases between the two ends. The CDR3 nucleotides are TGTGCCAGCAGCTTGTTGACTACAGACACAGATACGCAGTATTTT. It yields the protein CASSLLTTDTDTQYF.

This clone was seen only once. The chain employs TRBV28 and TRBJ2-7; a weak D match, TRBD1 (5 bases). This CDR3 spans 14 amino acids. Germline lookup yields CDR1 MDHEN and CDR2 SYDVKM. Trimming stripped 7 bases from V and 3 bases from J, with 16 bases between. For the CDR3, the DNA is TGTGCCAGCACTAGTGGGGCGGCTCACTACGAGCAGTACTTC. It specifies CASTSGAAHYEQYF.

The CDR3 sequence: CAGGGFRSPLHF. In DNA, the CDR3 is TGTGCCGGGGGTGGATTTCGTTCACCCCTCCACTTT. The chain joins TRBV7-9 to TRBJ1-6; TRBD1 might be the D (5 bases). V dropped 11 bases and J dropped 9 bases, with 14 bases sitting between them. Germline V gives CDR1 SEHNR, CDR2 FQNEAQ (reference sequence). The CDR3 loop spans 12 amino acids.

J is TRBJ2-2 and V is TRBV7-8; 8 bases are a match to TRBD2. The CDR3 spans 16 residues. The ends lost 5 bases at V and 1 base at J; junction bases unmatched: 6. Germline assignment: CDR1 SGHVS and CDR2 FQNEAQ. DNA of the CDR3: TGTGCCAGCAGCCTACCGGGACTAGTGAACACCGGGGAGCTGTTTTTT. Its protein is CASSLPGLVNTGELFF.

In its sample, this clone was seen once. The CDR3 is CASSFRGGSTDTQYF. The CDR3 DNA reads TGTGCCAGCAGCTTTCGCGGCGGGAGCACAGATACGCAGTATTTT. The chain has TRBV11-3 and TRBJ2-3; TRBD2 might be the D (5 bases). Germline CDR1 SGHNT, CDR2 YENEEA. The CDR3 loop spans 15 amino acids. V was cut by 3 bases and J by 0 bases, with 10 bases left in between.

This sequence joins TRBV30 and TRBJ2-1; 8 positions match TRBD1. This CDR3 region has 14 residues. J was trimmed by 4 bases and V by 5 bases; bases with no gene match: 7. The germline V gene encodes CDR1 GTSNPN and CDR2 SVGIG (reference sequence). CDR3 in amino acids: CAWDDRGLYNEQFF. The CDR3 nucleotides read TGTGCCTGGGACGACAGGGGACTGTACAATGAGCAGTTCTTC.